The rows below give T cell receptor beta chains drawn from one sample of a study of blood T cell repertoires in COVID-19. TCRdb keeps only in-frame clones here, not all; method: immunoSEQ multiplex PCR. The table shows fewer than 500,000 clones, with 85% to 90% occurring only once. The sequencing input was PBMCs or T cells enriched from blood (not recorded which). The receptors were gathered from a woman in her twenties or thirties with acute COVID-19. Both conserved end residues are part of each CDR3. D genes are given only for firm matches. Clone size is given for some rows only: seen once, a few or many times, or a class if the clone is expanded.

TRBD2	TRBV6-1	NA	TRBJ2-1	CASSTRTSGNNEQFF	TGTGCCAGCAGTACCCGGACTAGCGGAAACAATGAGCAGTTCTTC
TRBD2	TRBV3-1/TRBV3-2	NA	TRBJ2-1	CASSHYNGALAGGQFF	TGTGCCAGCAGCCATTATAACGGGGCCCTAGCGGGGGGTCAGTTCTTC
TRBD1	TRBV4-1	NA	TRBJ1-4	CASSPRQGYEKLFF	TGCGCCAGCAGCCCGAGACAGGGTTATGAAAAACTGTTTTTT
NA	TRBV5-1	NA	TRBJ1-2	CASSKTLAGSSNYGYTF	TGCGCCAGCAGCAAGACCCTCGCGGGTAGTAGTAACTATGGCTACACCTTC
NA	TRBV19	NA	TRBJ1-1	CASSIGRNTEAFF	TGTGCCAGTAGTATTGGGCGTAACACTGAAGCTTTCTTT
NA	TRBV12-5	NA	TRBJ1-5	CASGAAENQPQHF	TGTGCTAGTGGTGCAGCGGAAAATCAGCCCCAGCATTTT
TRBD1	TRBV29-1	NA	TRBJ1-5	CSVVTGGGQPQHF	TGCAGCGTTGTGACAGGGGGTGGTCAGCCCCAGCATTTT
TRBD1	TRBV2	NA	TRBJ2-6	CASRPQGAGGANVLTF	TGTGCCAGCAGGCCCCAGGGGGCAGGCGGGGCCAACGTCCTGACTTTC
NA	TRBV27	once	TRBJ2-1	CASSLSRAVYNEQFF	TGTGCCAGCAGTTTATCGAGGGCCGTTTACAATGAGCAGTTCTTC
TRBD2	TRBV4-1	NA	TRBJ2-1	CASSSTTSGRYNEQFF	TGCGCCAGCAGCTCTACAACTAGCGGGCGCTACAATGAGCAGTTCTTC
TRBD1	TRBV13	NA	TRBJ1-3	CASSRTGQVRGNTIYF	TGTGCCAGCAGCAGAACCGGACAGGTGAGGGGAAACACCATATATTTT
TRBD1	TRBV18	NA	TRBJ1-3	CASSLDRAYSGNTIYF	TGTGCCAGCTCTCTCGACAGGGCCTACTCTGGAAACACCATATATTTT
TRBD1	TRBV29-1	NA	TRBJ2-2	CSVEDHRTGGGELFF	TGCAGCGTTGAAGATCATCGGACAGGGGGCGGGGAGCTGTTTTTT
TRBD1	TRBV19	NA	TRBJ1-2	CATGGQGGNYTF	TGTGCCACAGGGGGACAGGGAGGAAACTACACCTTC
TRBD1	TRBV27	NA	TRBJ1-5	CASSYSTGVGQPQHF	TGTGCCAGCAGTTACTCAACAGGGGTCGGTCAGCCCCAGCATTTT
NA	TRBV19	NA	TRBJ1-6	CASEGYNSPLHF	TGTGCCAGTGAGGGTTATAATTCACCCCTCCACTTT
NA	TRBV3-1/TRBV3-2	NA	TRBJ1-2	CASSQLGGRGFGYTF	TGTGCCAGCAGCCAATTAGGGGGAAGGGGGTTTGGCTACACCTTC
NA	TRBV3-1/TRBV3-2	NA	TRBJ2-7	CASSQDAREQYF	TGTGCCAGCAGCCAGGATGCTAGGGAGCAGTACTTC
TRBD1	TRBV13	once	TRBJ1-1	CASSRRQGNTEAFF	TGTGCCAGCAGCCGCAGACAGGGGAACACTGAAGCTTTCTTT
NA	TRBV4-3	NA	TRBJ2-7	CASSKHGPYEQYF	TGCGCCAGCAGCAAACATGGGCCCTACGAGCAGTACTTC
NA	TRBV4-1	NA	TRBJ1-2	CASSQDPLAVTNYGYTF	TGCGCCAGCAGCCAAGATCCATTGGCCGTTACTAACTATGGCTACACCTTC
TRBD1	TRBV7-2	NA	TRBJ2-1	CASSWTGVVEQFF	TGTGCCAGCAGCTGGACAGGGGTGGTTGAGCAGTTCTTC
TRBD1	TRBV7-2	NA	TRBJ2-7	CASSRGQEYYEQYF	TGTGCCAGCAGCCGGGGACAGGAGTACTACGAGCAGTACTTC
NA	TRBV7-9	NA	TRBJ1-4	CASSPDGRFNEKLFF	TGTGCCAGCAGCCCCGATGGGAGATTTAATGAAAAACTGTTTTTT
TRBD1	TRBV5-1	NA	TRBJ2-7	CASSAPGTGAYEQYF	TGCGCCAGCAGCGCCCCCGGGACAGGGGCCTACGAGCAGTACTTC
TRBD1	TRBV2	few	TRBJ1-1	CASSGPGQMNTEAFF	TGTGCCAGCAGTGGCCCGGGACAGATGAACACTGAAGCTTTCTTT
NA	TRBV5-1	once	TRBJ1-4	CASSLGSSRGTNEKLFF	TGCGCCAGCAGCCTGGGATCTTCCCGTGGCACTAATGAAAAACTGTTTTTT
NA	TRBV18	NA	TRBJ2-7	CASSPSVTSYEQYF	TGTGCCAGCTCACCTTCTGTGACTTCCTACGAGCAGTACTTC
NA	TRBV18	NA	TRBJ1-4	CASSPDSSSGKLFF	TGTGCCAGCTCACCGGACAGCAGCAGCGGAAAACTGTTTTTT
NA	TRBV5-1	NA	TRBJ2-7	CASSRTFITGSSYEQYF	TGCGCCAGCAGCCGTACCTTCATCACAGGTAGCTCCTACGAGCAGTACTTC
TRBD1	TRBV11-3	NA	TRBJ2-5	CASSEGTDEETQYF	TGTGCCAGCAGCGAGGGGACAGATGAAGAGACCCAGTACTTC
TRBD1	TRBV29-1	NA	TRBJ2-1	CSAGGISYNEQFF	TGCAGCGCAGGGGGCATATCCTACAATGAGCAGTTCTTC
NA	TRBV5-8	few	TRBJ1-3	CASSLAKLSSGNTIYF	TGTGCCAGCAGCTTGGCCAAGTTGAGCTCTGGAAACACCATATATTTT
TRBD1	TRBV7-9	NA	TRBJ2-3	CASSLATGGMTDTQYF	TGTGCCAGCAGCTTAGCTACAGGGGGAATGACAGATACGCAGTATTTT
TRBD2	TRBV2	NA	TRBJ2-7	CASSFSGGASYEQYF	TGTGCCAGCAGTTTCAGCGGGGGGGCATCCTACGAGCAGTACTTC
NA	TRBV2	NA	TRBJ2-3	CASSLLLGSMDTQYF	TGTGCCAGCAGTTTGCTGCTCGGTAGCATGGATACGCAGTATTTT
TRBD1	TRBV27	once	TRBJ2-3	CASSLQGGTDTQYF	TGTGCCAGCAGTTTACAGGGGGGCACAGATACGCAGTATTTT
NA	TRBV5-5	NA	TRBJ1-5	CASSLPGVRQPQHF	TGTGCCAGCAGCTTACCGGGGGTGAGGCAGCCCCAGCATTTT
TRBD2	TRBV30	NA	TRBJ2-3	CAWSVKGLSGGGPSDTQYF	TGTGCCTGGAGTGTAAAGGGTCTTTCGGGCGGGGGACCCTCAGATACGCAGTATTTT
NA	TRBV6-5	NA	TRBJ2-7	CASSITTGWYEQYF	TGTGCCAGCAGTATAACAACAGGGTGGTACGAGCAGTACTTC
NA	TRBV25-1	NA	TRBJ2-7	CASSLQGINEQYF	TGTGCCAGCTCTCTCCAGGGGATCAACGAGCAGTACTTC
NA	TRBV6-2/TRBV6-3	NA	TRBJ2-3	CASSLLGWRDTDTQYF	TGTGCCAGCAGTCTTCTAGGGTGGAGGGACACAGATACGCAGTATTTT
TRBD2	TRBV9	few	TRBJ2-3	CASSPRTSGGTDTQYF	TGTGCCAGCAGCCCACGGACTAGCGGGGGAACAGATACGCAGTATTTT
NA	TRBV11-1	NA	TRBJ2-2	CASSSIRDSPGELFF	TGTGCCAGCAGCTCAATCCGGGACTCACCCGGGGAGCTGTTTTTT
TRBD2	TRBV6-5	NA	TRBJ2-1	CASTSGGGVNEQFF	TGTGCCAGCACAAGCGGGGGAGGTGTGAATGAGCAGTTCTTC
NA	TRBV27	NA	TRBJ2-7	CASSLYGTPHEQYF	TGTGCCAGCAGTTTATACGGGACTCCGCACGAGCAGTACTTC
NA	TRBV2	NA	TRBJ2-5	CASGREEETQYF	TGTGCCAGCGGTAGGGAGGAAGAGACCCAGTACTTC
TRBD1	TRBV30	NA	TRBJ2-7	CAWGTGLEQYF	TGTGCCTGGGGGACAGGGCTCGAGCAGTACTTC
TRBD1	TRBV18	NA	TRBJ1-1	CASSPYLQAGGTEAFF	TGTGCCAGCTCACCCTACCTCCAAGCAGGGGGCACTGAAGCTTTCTTT
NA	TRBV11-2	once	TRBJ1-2	CASSSLRRENYGYTF	TGTGCCAGCAGCTCCTTAAGGAGGGAAAACTATGGCTACACCTTC
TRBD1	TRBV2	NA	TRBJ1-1	CASSRDRDVTEAFF	TGTGCCAGCAGTCGGGACAGGGACGTCACTGAAGCTTTCTTT
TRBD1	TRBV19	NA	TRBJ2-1	CASSIENTGTGVWDEQFF	TGTGCCAGTAGTATAGAGAACACCGGGACAGGGGTTTGGGATGAGCAGTTCTTC
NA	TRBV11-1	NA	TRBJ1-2	CASSLEGSNYGYTF	TGTGCCAGCAGCTTAGAAGGGAGCAACTATGGCTACACCTTC